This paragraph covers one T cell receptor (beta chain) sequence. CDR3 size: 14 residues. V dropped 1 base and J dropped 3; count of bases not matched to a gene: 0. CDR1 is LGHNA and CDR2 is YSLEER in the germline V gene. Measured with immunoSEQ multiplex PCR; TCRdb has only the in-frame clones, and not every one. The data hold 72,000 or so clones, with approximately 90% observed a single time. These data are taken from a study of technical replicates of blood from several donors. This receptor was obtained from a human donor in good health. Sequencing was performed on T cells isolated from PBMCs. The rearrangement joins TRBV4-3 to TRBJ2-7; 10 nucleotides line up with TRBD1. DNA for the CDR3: TGCGCCAGCAGCCAAGGGGACAGGGGCTACGAGCAGTACTTC. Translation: CASSQGDRGYEQYF.